This TCR beta chain was documented in a study of somatic mutations in cytotoxic T cells in rheumatoid arthritis. Notes on this clone: Its antigen is still unknown.

Repertoires were generated with immunoSEQ multiplex PCR, while TCRdb's copy carries only in-frame clones and drops some. The sample contains 8,000 to 9,500 clones, over 70% of which appear only once. Overall study results and limits: A largest CD8+ clone above 20% of CD8+ cells occurred in about an eighth of the roughly 60 patients.

Per the germline V gene, CDR1 is SEHNR and CDR2 is FQNEAQ (reference sequence). The ends were cut back, 1 base at V and 5 bases at J, with 15 bases in the middle. This CDR3 has 16 residues. Positive magnetic bead selection separated CD4+ and CD8+ cells, and flow cytometry confirmed purity. The source material was CD8+ T cells sorted from blood. This chain links TRBV7-9 with TRBJ2-1; D remains ambiguous. This TCR came from a woman between 45 and 65 years old in good health. CDR3 sequence (DNA): TGTGCCAGCAGCTTAGTATCTGGCAGGTCCCACAATGAGCAGTTCTTC. Its translation is CASSLVSGRSHNEQFF. Full variable domain (remainder filled in from reference TRBV7-9 and TRBJ2-1): DTGVSQNPRHKITKRGQNVTFRCDPISEHNRLYWYRQTLGQGPEFLTYFQNEAQLEKSRLLSDRFSAERPKGSFSTLEIQRTEQGDSAMYLCASSLVSGRSHNEQFFGPGTRLTVL.